This note documents a single TCR beta chain sequence. This sample is part of a study of blood T cell repertoires in COVID-19. On the study more broadly: Spain, Italy and the United States supplied samples that represented acute and convalescent COVID-19. Sample material is recorded as cDNA or gDNA derived from T cells, B-cell-depleted T cells, or PBMCs.

The CDR3 runs to 16 residues. With V trimmed by 5 bases and J by 4 bases, 12 bases remained unmatched. The germline V gene encodes CDR1 SGHTA and CDR2 FQGNSA. The authors' processing: Estimated nucleated cell counts came from reference gene primer amplification. TCRdb's copy holds only in-frame clones and misses some; the assay was immunoSEQ multiplex PCR. The V and J calls and clone size come from that table; D and trimming were worked out from the DNA. This sample carries roughly 120,000 clones, around 86% of them seen once, and the ten largest clones take approximately 5%. The chain has TRBV7-2 and TRBJ2-5; 8 nucleotides line up with TRBD1. The sequenced sample was peripheral blood. The TCR sequence derives from a human donor in a cohort sampled during active COVID-19. The CDR3 reads CASSPRRQGSRETQYF. Written as DNA, the CDR3 is TGTGCCAGCAGCCCGAGAAGACAGGGGTCGAGAGAGACCCAGTACTTC. Variable domain in full (rest from reference TRBV7-2 and TRBJ2-5): GAGVSQSPSNKVTEKGKDVELRCDPISGHTALYWYRQSLGQGLEFLIYFQGNSAPDKSGLPSDRFSAERTGGSVSTLTIQRTQQEDSAVYLCASSPRRQGSRETQYFGPGTRLLVL.